The 7 T cell receptor beta chains below were found in one sample sequenced in a study of cytomegalovirus exposure and HLA in healthy donors. This PCR relied on a set of 60 Vbeta primers and 13 Jbeta primers. Clones were read by immunoSEQ multiplex PCR, and TCRdb kept only the in-frame ones, dropping some. The sample has fewer than 90,000 clones; around 70% are singletons. The sequenced sample was PBMCs. These receptors were collected from a man aged 35-49 years in good health and CMV-seropositive.

The gene calls are TRBV6-6 and TRBJ1-1, with D perhaps TRBD1 (5 bases). Germline values: CDR1 MNHNY, CDR2 SVGAGI (reference sequence). This CDR3 region has 11 residues. Trimming removed 4 bases from V and 11 bases from J, with 11 bases in between. The CDR3 sequence: CASSSRQNAFF. The CDR3 DNA follows: TGTGCCAGCAGTTCGAGACAGAACGCTTTCTTT.

This clone was found once. The J gene is TRBJ1-2, the V gene TRBV6-5, with D perhaps TRBD1 (5 bases). The CDR3 has 14 residues. Germline V CDR1 and CDR2: MNHEY, SVGAGI. V dropped 7 bases and J dropped 5 bases, with 17 bases sitting between them. The CDR3 spells CASTPAQGLYGYTF. CDR3 coding DNA: TGTGCCAGCACCCCCGCTCAGGGATTGTATGGCTACACCTTC.

This sequence joins TRBV5-1 and TRBJ2-6, with a tentative D call TRBD1 (6 bases). V shed 0 bases and J shed 0 bases, with 16 bases lying between them. The CDR3 is made up of 19 amino acids. In germline, CDR1 is SGHRS, CDR2 YFSETQ. CDR3 residues: CASSLDRAFLDSGANVLTF. The DNA for the CDR3 is TGCGCCAGCAGCTTGGACAGGGCGTTTTTAGACTCTGGGGCCAACGTCCTGACTTTC.

The sample holds many counts of this clone. This chain connects TRBV5-5 to TRBJ2-2; D call uncertain. Germline values: CDR1 SGHKS, CDR2 YYEKEE (reference sequence). Trimming shortened V by 2 bases and J by 3 bases, and 11 bases separated the two germline ends. The CDR3 runs 15 residues. In DNA form, the CDR3 reads TGTGCCAGCAGCTTTTCAGATGTTGACACCGGGGAGCTGTTTTTT. It is translated as CASSFSDVDTGELFF.

The V and J genes are TRBV11-2 and TRBJ1-1; tentative D call: TRBD1 (6 bases). V lost 5 bases and J 4 bases, leaving 14 bases between the germline ends. The length of the CDR3 is 14 residues. Per the germline V gene, CDR1 is SGHAT and CDR2 is FQNNGV. In DNA, the CDR3 is TGTGCCAGCAGCGAACAGGGAAGGAGCACTGAAGCTTTCTTT. Amino acid sequence: CASSEQGRSTEAFF.

The chain joins TRBV5-1 to TRBJ2-1; TRBD2 matches 8 bases. Germline CDR1 is SGHRS and CDR2 is YFSETQ. V trimming: 2 bases; J trimming: 8 bases; junction bases outside the gene matches: 3. The CDR3 has 13 amino acids. The CDR3 sequence: CASSFSGDDEQFF. CDR3 sequence (DNA): TGCGCCAGCAGCTTTAGCGGGGACGATGAGCAGTTCTTC.

The chain has TRBV6-1 and TRBJ1-1; D remains ambiguous. The CDR3 contains 14 residues. Germline V gene data show CDR1 as MNHNS and CDR2 as SASEGT. Trimming took 0 bases from V and 0 from J, leaving 5 bases between them. CDR3: CASSEAALNTEAFF. The CDR3, as DNA: TGTGCCAGCAGTGAAGCAGCCCTGAACACTGAAGCTTTCTTT.